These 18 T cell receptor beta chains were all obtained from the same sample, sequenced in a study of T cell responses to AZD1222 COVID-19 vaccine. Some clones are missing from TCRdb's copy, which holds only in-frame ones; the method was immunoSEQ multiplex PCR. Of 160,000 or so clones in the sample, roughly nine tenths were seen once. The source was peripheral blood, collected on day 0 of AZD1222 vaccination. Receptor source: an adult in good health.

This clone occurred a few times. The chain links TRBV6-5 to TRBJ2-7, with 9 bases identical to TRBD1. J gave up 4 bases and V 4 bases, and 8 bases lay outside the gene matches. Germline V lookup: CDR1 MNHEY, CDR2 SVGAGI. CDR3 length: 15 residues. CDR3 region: CASSSRTGTGYEQYF. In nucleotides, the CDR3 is TGTGCCAGCAGTTCTCGGACAGGGACAGGGTACGAGCAGTACTTC.

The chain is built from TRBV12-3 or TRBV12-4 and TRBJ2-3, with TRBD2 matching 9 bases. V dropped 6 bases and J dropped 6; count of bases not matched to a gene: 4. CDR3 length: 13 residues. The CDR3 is CASRTGTSDTQYF. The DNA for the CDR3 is TGTGCCAGCAGGACCGGGACTAGCGATACGCAGTATTTT.

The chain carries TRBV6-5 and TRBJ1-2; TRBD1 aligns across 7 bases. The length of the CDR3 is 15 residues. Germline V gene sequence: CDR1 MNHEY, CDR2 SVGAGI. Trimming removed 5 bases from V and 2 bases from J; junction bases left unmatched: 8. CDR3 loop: CASSRSGQKNYGYTF. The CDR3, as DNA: TGTGCCAGCAGTCGCTCGGGACAGAAAAACTATGGCTACACCTTC.

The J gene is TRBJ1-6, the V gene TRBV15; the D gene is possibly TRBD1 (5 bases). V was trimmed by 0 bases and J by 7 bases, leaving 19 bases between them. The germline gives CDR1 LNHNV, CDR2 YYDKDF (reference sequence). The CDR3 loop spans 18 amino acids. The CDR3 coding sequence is TGTGCCACCAGCAGAGATGTCGGGATGGGGACTGAGAATTCACCCCTCCACTTT. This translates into CATSRDVGMGTENSPLHF.

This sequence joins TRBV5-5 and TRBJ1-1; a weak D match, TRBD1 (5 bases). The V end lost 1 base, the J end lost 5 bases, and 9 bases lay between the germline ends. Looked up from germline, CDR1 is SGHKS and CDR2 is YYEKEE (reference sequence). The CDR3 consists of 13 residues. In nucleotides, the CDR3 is TGTGCCAGCAGCTTGTTCGGGGGGACTGAAGCTTTCTTT. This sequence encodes CASSLFGGTEAFF.

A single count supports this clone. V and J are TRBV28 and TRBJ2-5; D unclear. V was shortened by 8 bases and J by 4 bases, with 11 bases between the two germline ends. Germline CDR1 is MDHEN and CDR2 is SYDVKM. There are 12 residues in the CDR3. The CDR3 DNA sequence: TGTGCCAGCTCACCGAGTCTAGAGACCCAGTACTTC. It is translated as CASSPSLETQYF.

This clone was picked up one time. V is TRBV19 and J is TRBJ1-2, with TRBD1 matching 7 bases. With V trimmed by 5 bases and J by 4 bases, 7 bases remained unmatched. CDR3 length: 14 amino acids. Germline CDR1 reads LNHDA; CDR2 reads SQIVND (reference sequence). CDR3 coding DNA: TGTGCCAGTAGTGTTGACAGGGACCTCTATGGCTACACCTTC. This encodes CASSVDRDLYGYTF.

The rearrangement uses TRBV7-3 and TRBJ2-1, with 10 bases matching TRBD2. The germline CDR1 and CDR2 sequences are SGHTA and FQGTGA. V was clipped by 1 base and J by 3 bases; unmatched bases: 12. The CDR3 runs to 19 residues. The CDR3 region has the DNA TGTGCCAGCAGCTTAAAAGGCCCTCAAGCGGGAGGGATCTACAATGAGCAGTTCTTC. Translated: CASSLKGPQAGGIYNEQFF.

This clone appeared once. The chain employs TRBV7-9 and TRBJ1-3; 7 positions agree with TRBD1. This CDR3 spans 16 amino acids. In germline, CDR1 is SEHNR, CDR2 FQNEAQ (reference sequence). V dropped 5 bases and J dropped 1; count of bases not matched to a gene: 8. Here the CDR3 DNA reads TGTGCCAGCAGCAAGGGGGCCCTGGGTTCTGGAAACACCATATATTTT. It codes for CASSKGALGSGNTIYF.

As DNA, the CDR3 is TGTGCCAGTACCTCACTAGCGGGAGGAAGAGATACGCAGTATTTT. Protein sequence: CASTSLAGGRDTQYF. The gene calls are TRBV19 and TRBJ2-3, with TRBD2 matching over 12 bases. CDR1 LNHDA and CDR2 SQIVND come from the germline V gene (reference sequence). The CDR3 is 15 amino acids. V lost 7 bases and J lost 5; bases outside the gene matches: 7.

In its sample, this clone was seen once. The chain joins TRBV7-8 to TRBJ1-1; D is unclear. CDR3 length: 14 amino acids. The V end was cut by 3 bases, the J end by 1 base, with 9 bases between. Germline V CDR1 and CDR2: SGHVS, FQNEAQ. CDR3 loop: CASSFTAGNTEAFF. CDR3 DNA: TGTGCCAGCAGCTTCACGGCGGGGAACACTGAAGCTTTCTTT.

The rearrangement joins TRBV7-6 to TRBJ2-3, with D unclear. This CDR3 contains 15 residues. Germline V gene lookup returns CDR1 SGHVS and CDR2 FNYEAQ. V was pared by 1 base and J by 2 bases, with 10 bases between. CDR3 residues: CASSLGFGHTDTQYF. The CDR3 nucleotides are TGTGCCAGCAGCTTAGGTTTCGGGCACACAGATACGCAGTATTTT.

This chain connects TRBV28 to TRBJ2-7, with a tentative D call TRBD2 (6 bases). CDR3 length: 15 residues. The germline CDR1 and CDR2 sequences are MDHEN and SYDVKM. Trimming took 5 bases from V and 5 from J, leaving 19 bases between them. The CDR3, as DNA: TGTGCCAGCAGTGGTGGAGGGGTCATAATCAACGAGCAGTACTTC. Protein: CASSGGGVIINEQYF.

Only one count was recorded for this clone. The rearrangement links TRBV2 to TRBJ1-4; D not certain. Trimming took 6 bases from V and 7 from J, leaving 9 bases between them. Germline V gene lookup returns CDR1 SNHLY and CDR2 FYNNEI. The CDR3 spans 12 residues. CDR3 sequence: CASRRVGEKLFF. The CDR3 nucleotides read TGTGCCAGCAGGAGGGTGGGTGAAAAACTGTTTTTT.

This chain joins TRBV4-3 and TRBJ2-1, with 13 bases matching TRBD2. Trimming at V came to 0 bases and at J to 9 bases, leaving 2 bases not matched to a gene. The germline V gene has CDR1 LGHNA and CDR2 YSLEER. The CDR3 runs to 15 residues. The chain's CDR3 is CASSQERTSGSEQFF. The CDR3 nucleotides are TGCGCCAGCAGCCAAGAACGGACTAGCGGGAGTGAGCAGTTCTTC.

CDR3 amino acids: CASSRGLAGVNTGELFF. The CDR3 DNA is TGCGCCAGCAGCCGAGGACTAGCGGGAGTCAACACCGGGGAGCTGTTTTTT. V usage is TRBV4-1 and J usage is TRBJ2-2, with 13 bases aligning to TRBD2. CDR1 is MGHRA, CDR2 YSYEKL, per germline. The CDR3 runs 17 residues. V was pared by 4 bases and J by 2 bases, with 4 bases of the junction left unmatched.

CDR3 nucleotide sequence: TGCGCCAGCAGCCATCTCGAGGGGTCTACTGAAGCTTTCTTT. It yields the protein CASSHLEGSTEAFF. V and J are TRBV4-1 and TRBJ1-1; a weak D match, TRBD1 (5 bases). V gave up 3 bases and J gave up 5 bases, with 13 bases separating them. Germline V CDR1 and CDR2: MGHRA, YSYEKL. This CDR3 is built from 14 residues.

CDR3 bases: TGTGCCAGCATCTTAGACACGGGTACTGGAAACACCATATATTTT. It codes for CASILDTGTGNTIYF. The genes are TRBV28 and TRBJ1-3; D is unresolved. The CDR3 is 15 amino acids. Trimming removed 7 bases at V and 2 bases at J, with 15 bases between. The germline CDR1 and CDR2 sequences are MDHEN and SYDVKM.